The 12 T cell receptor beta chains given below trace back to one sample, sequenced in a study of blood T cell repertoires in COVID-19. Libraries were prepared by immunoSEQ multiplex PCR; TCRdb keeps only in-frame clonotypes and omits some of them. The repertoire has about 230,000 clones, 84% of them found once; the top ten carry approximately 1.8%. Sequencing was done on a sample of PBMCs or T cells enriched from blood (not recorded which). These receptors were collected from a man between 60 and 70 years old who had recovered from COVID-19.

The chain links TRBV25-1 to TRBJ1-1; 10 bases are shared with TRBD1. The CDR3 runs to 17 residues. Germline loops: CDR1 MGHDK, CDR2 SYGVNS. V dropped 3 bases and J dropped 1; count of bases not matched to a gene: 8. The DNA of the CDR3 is TGTGCCAGCAGTGAGGACAGGGGGTTTAATCGGAACACTGAAGCTTTCTTT. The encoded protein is CASSEDRGFNRNTEAFF.

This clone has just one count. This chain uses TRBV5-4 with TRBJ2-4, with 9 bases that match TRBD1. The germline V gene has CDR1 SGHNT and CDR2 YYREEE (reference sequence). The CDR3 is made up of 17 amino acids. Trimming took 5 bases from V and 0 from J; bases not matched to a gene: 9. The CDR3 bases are TGTGCCAGCAGTTCAGACGGGACAGGGCTAGCCAAAAACATTCAGTACTTC. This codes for CASSSDGTGLAKNIQYF.

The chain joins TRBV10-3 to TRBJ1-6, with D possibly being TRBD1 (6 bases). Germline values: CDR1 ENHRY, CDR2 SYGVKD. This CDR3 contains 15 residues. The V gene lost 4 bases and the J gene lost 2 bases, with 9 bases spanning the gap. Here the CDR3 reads CAISVGGAYNSPLHF. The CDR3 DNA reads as TGTGCCATCAGTGTTGGGGGCGCCTATAATTCACCCCTCCACTTT.

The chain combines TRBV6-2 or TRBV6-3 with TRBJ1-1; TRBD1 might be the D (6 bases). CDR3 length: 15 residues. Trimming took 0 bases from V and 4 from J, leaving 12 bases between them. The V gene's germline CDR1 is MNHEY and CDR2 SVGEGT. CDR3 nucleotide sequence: TGTGCCAGCAGTTACTCTACAGGGTACCCCACTGAAGCTTTCTTT. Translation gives CASSYSTGYPTEAFF.

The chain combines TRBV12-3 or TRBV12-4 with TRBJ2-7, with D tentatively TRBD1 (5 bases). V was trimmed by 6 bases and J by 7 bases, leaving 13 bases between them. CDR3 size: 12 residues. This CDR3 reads CASSRTNREQYF. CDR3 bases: TGTGCCAGCAGCAGGACAAACCGAGAGCAGTACTTC.

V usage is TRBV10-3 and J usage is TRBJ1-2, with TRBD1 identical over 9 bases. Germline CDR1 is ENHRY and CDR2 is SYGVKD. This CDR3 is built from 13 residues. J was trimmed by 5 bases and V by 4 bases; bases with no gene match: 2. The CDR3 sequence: CAISGTGEYGYTF. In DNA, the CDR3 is TGTGCCATCAGTGGGACAGGGGAGTATGGCTACACCTTC.

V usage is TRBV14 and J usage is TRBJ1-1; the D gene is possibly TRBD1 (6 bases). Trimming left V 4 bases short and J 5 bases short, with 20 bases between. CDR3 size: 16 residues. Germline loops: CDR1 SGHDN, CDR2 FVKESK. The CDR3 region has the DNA TGTGCCAGCAGCCGCCGACAGGCACCGCCTTCAACTGAAGCTTTCTTT. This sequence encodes CASSRRQAPPSTEAFF.

CDR3 sequence reads: CASSFQGVGTEAFF. The CDR3, as DNA: TGCGCCAGCAGCTTCCAGGGGGTGGGCACTGAAGCTTTCTTT. The chain joins TRBV5-1 to TRBJ1-1; 7 bases align to TRBD1. The CDR3 is 14 amino acids. Germline CDR1 is SGHRS and CDR2 is YFSETQ. V shed 2 bases, J shed 4 bases, and the junction held 5 bases outside the gene matches.

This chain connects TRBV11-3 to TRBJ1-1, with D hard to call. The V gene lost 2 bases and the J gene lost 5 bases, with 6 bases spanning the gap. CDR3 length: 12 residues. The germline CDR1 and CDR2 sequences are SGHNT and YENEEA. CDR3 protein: CASSLSGTEAFF. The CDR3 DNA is TGTGCCAGCAGCTTATCGGGAACTGAAGCTTTCTTT.

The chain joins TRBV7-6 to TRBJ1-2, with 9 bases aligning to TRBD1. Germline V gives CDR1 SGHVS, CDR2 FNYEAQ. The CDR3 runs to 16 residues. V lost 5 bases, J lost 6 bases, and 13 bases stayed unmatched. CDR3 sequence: CASSPTPGTGFHGYTF. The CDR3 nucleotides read TGTGCCAGCAGCCCCACCCCCGGGACAGGGTTTCATGGCTACACCTTC.

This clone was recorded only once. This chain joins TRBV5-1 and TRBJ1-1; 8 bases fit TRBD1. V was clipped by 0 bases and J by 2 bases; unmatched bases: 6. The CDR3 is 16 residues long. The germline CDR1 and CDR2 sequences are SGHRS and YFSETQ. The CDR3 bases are TGCGCCAGCAGCTTGGGCCATACAGGGGGAAACACTGAAGCTTTCTTT. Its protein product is CASSLGHTGGNTEAFF.

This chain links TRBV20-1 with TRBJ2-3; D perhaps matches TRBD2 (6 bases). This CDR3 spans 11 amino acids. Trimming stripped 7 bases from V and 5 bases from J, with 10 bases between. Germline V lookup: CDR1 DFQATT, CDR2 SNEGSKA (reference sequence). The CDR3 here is CSGHGGDTQYF. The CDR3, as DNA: TGCAGTGGCCACGGGGGAGATACGCAGTATTTT.